Following are 32 T cell receptor beta chains from one sample sequenced in a study of CD8+CD57+ T cells in acquired aplastic anemia. Genomic DNA, the template, was used for profiling of the TCR beta VDJ and CDR3. TCRdb re-analysed the reads in MiXCR, keeping a single row per CDR3 protein. The sample has hundreds of thousands of distinct CDR3 sequences, roughly 64% seen once; the top ten hold 3% to 5%. The sequencing input was sorted CD4+, CD8+, or CD8+CD57+ T cells (not recorded which) from PBMCs. The source of these receptors is a human donor in good health, serving as a control.

Many counts were recorded for this clonotype. The rearrangement uses TRBV2 and TRBJ1-6; D is perhaps TRBD1 (5 bases). V was pared by 8 bases and J by 7 bases, with 18 bases between. The V gene's germline CDR1 is SNHLY and CDR2 FYNNEI. The CDR3 loop spans 15 amino acids. CDR3 residues: CASGARVEGNSPLHF. The CDR3, as DNA: TGTGCCAGCGGGGCCCGGGTCGAAGGGAATTCACCCCTCCACTTT.

To note about this clonotype: The missing conserved phenylalanine or tryptophan at the end of this CDR3 makes a read error likely. The DNA is omitted, as the CDR3 cannot be located on it reliably, and the CDR3 follows TCRdb's listing. The chain recombines TRBV7-8 with TRBJ2-5; TRBD1 was called by the table and not checked on the DNA. The CDR3 totals 13 residues, both ends included. Germline CDR1 reads SGHVS; CDR2 reads FQNEAQ. The CDR3 is CASTLAQGETENL.

Worth noting for this clonotype: The conserved phenylalanine or tryptophan normally closing the CDR3 is absent here, so this likely arose from a read error. The DNA is left out, because the CDR3 cannot be placed on it with certainty; the CDR3 is given as TCRdb lists it. The genes are TRBV7-9 and TRBJ2-5; the DNA was not used to check the table's D call, TRBD1. Germline V gene sequence: CDR1 SEHNR, CDR2 FQNEAQ (reference sequence). The CDR3 adds up to 13 amino acids, both ends counted. The CDR3 reads CASSLKPGLNQPQ.

The rearrangement joins TRBV12-3 or TRBV12-4 to TRBJ1-6, with 9 nucleotides matching TRBD1. V dropped 3 bases and J dropped 9; count of bases not matched to a gene: 12. The CDR3 has 17 residues. CDR3 sequence reads: CASSFGQGSGSSSPLHF. CDR3 coding DNA: TGTGCCAGCAGTTTCGGACAGGGGTCGGGGTCTAGTTCACCCCTCCACTTT.

About this clonotype: A read error may account for a junction end that differs from germline. The rearrangement joins TRBV19 to TRBJ1-6, with D uncertain. The CDR3 length is 12 residues. Germline values: CDR1 LNHDA, CDR2 SQIVND (reference sequence). The CDR3 region has the DNA TGTGCCAGTAGTACCCGACCTTTACCCCTCCCCTTT. Translation: CASSTRPLPLPF.

Concerning this clonotype: A much larger clonotype is one base distant, so this may be a read error. V usage is TRBV10-3 and J usage is TRBJ2-7, with 10 positions matching TRBD1. The germline gives CDR1 ENHRY, CDR2 SYGVKD. Losses at the gene ends were 10 bases for V and 6 bases for J; bases not matched to a gene: 12. The CDR3 extends over 14 amino acids. The CDR3 DNA reads as TGTGCCAGCAGCCCCCGGACAGGGGGTACCGAGCAGTACTTC. Encoded protein: CASSPRTGGTEQYF.

The CDR3 protein is CSVAGLAGQVGMDTQYF. CDR3 nucleotide sequence: TGCAGCGTCGCGGGACTAGCAGGGCAGGTTGGGATGGATACGCAGTATTTT. The chain recombines TRBV29-1 with TRBJ2-3, with 9 positions matching TRBD2. Germline CDR1 and CDR2: SQVTM and ANQGSEA. Trimming removed 6 bases from V and 6 bases from J; junction bases left unmatched: 19. The CDR3 is made up of 17 amino acids.

Only one count was recorded for this clonotype. This sequence joins TRBV5-4 and TRBJ1-4; D gene unclear. Germline values: CDR1 SGHNT, CDR2 YYREEE (reference sequence). This CDR3 has 14 amino acids. The ends were cut back, 3 bases at V and 8 bases at J, with 14 bases in the middle. In DNA form, the CDR3 reads TGTGCCAGCAGCTCCCGGTCAGCGGTGGAAAAACTGTTTTTT. It translates to CASSSRSAVEKLFF.

The DNA for the CDR3 is TGTGCCAGCAGCTCCCAATTATCAGGGGTAAACATTCAGTACTTC. As protein: CASSSQLSGVNIQYF. The V gene is TRBV19, the J gene TRBJ2-5; D is perhaps TRBD1 (6 bases). The closer fit of TRBJ2-4 to the DNA end suggests the J call may be wrong. The CDR3 length is 15 residues. CDR1 is LNHDA and CDR2 is SQIVND in the germline V gene (reference sequence).

As for this clonotype: A read error is possible here, since a much larger clone lies one base away. The gene calls are TRBV7-2 and TRBJ2-5, with D hard to call. The CDR3 runs to 14 residues. From germline, CDR1 is SGHTA and CDR2 FQGNSA. This chain's CDR3 is CASSPCGVQETQYF. The CDR3 DNA reads as TGCGCCAGCAGCCCGTGTGGGGTCCAAGAGACCCAGTACTTC.

As regards this clonotype: One end of the junction varies from germline; a read error may be responsible. The chain is built from TRBV20-1 and TRBJ1-6, with 7 bases fitting TRBD1. The CDR3 is 15 amino acids. Per the germline V gene, CDR1 is DFQATT and CDR2 is SNEGSKA (reference sequence). The CDR3: CSARGGLEAYSPLHF. CDR3 sequence (DNA): TGCAGTGCGAGAGGGGGCCTTGAAGCTTATTCACCCCTCCACTTT.

The gene calls are TRBV12-3 or TRBV12-4 and TRBJ1-4; the D is unclear. CDR3 length: 15 residues. V shed 10 bases and J shed 6 bases, with 21 bases lying between them. CDR3 DNA sequence: TGTGCCACCAACCCTGACGGCCTGAGGGATGAAAAACTGTTTTTT. Its protein product is CATNPDGLRDEKLFF.

In its sample, this clonotype was seen once. The junction shows a germline mismatch at one end, possibly a read error. CDR3 nucleotide sequence: TGTGCCAGCAGCGTAAGAGGGGTCCAAGCGACCGAGTACTTC. It codes for CASSVRGVQATEYF. The J gene is TRBJ2-5, the V gene TRBV7-2, with D tentatively TRBD1 or TRBD2 (5 bases each). The length of the CDR3 is 14 residues. Germline assignment: CDR1 SGHTA and CDR2 FQGNSA.

Turning to this clonotype: At one end the junction does not follow the germline gene, possibly because of a read error. CDR3: CASSSRVRDQPQHF. CDR3 nucleotides: TGTGCCAGCAGCTCGCGAGTAAGGGATCAGCCCCAGCATTTC. The rearrangement links TRBV5-4 to TRBJ1-5; no firm D call. CDR3 length equals 14 residues. Germline assignment: CDR1 SGHNT and CDR2 YYREEE (reference sequence). Filled out from reference TRBV5-4 and TRBJ1-5, the complete variable domain reads ETGVTQSPTHLIKTRGQQVTLRCSSQSGHNTVSWYQQALGQGPQFIFQYYREEENGRGNFPPRFSGLQFPNYSSELNVNALELDDSALYLCASSSRVRDQPQHFGDGTRLSIL.

This clonotype has only a few counts. Germline is not matched at one junction end, which may reflect a read error. The genes are TRBV7-3 and TRBJ2-3; TRBD1 aligns across 7 bases. CDR3 length equals 14 residues. Germline loops: CDR1 SGHTA, CDR2 FQGTGA. The CDR3 reads CASSFGTAYNEQFF. CDR3 DNA sequence: TGTGCCAGCAGCTTCGGGACAGCCTACAATGAGCAGTTCTTT.

The V call is TRBV12-3 or TRBV12-4, the J call TRBJ1-1; tentatively, D is TRBD1 (5 bases). This CDR3 is built from 13 residues. The V gene lost 5 bases and the J gene lost 5 bases, with 12 bases spanning the gap. CDR3 nucleotides: TGTGCCAGCAGTACAGGAGGGGCTACTGAAGCTTTCTTT. Protein: CASSTGGATEAFF.

Turning to this clonotype: At one of its ends the junction is not consistent with the germline gene, which may arise from a read error. V usage is TRBV7-3 and J usage is TRBJ1-1; possible D gene TRBD1, 6 bases. The CDR3 is 15 residues long. Germline values: CDR1 SGHTA, CDR2 FQGTGA. The CDR3 sequence: CARSSGDGTNTEAFF. The CDR3 coding sequence is TGTGCCAGAAGCTCAGGGGACGGGACAAACACTGAAGCTTTCTTT.

V is TRBV9 and J is TRBJ1-3; D remains unclear. V was shortened by 0 bases and J by 3 bases, with 7 bases between the two germline ends. The CDR3 spans 14 residues. The germline CDR1 and CDR2 sequences are SGDLS and YYNGEE. This CDR3 is CASSVDWVGNTIYF. The CDR3 nucleotides read TGTGCCAGCAGCGTAGATTGGGTTGGAAACACCATATATTTT.

Points on this clonotype: Being one base from a much bigger clone, this may be a read error. This chain joins TRBV9 and TRBJ2-3, with 9 bases that match TRBD1. This CDR3 region has 17 residues. V lost 5 bases, J lost 0 bases, and 10 bases stayed unmatched. Germline CDR1 is SGDLS and CDR2 is YYNGEE. The chain's CDR3 is CASSYHGQGSSTDTQYF. The DNA for the CDR3 is TGTGCCAGCAGTTACCATGGACAGGGGTCAAGCACAGATACGCAGTATTTT.

The CDR3 protein is CASSLDGTGMNTEAFF. The CDR3 DNA is TGTGCCAGCAGCTTAGATGGGACAGGGATGAACACTGAAGCTTTCTTT. The J gene is TRBJ1-1, the V gene TRBV7-3; 9 positions agree with TRBD1. The CDR3 extends over 16 amino acids. V dropped 2 bases and J dropped 0; count of bases not matched to a gene: 4. In germline, CDR1 is SGHTA, CDR2 FQGTGA.

The gene calls are TRBV7-9 and TRBJ1-1; the D is unclear. Germline V gives CDR1 SEHNR, CDR2 FQNEAQ (reference sequence). Trimming took 5 bases from V and 14 from J, leaving 24 bases between them. The CDR3 is 14 amino acids. As DNA, the CDR3 is TGTGCCAGCAGCCATACTAGCGAAGAGACCCAGTACTTCTTT. This codes for CASSHTSEETQYFF.

CDR3 sequence reads: CATSSRHAEKLFF. CDR3 DNA: TGTGCCACCAGCTCTCGACATGCCGAAAAACTGTTTTTT. The chain employs TRBV15 and TRBJ1-4, with D hard to call. The length of the CDR3 is 13 residues. V was clipped by 5 bases and J by 8 bases, with 12 bases between them. Germline loops: CDR1 LNHNV, CDR2 YYDKDF (reference sequence).

The chain is built from TRBV4-1 and TRBJ2-1; either TRBD1 or TRBD2 may fit D (6 bases each). This CDR3 comprises 14 residues. Trimming cost V 7 bases and J 0 bases, with 10 bases left between them. The V gene's germline CDR1 is MGHRA and CDR2 YSYEKL. CDR3: CASKGGGSYNEQFF. The CDR3 DNA reads as TGCGCCAGCAAGGGGGGTGGCTCCTACAATGAGCAGTTCTTC.

This clonotype was recorded a few times. The CDR3 end shows no conserved phenylalanine or tryptophan, and so a read error is likely. The rearrangement uses TRBV11-2 and TRBJ1-3, with D possibly being TRBD1 (6 bases). The V end lost 1 base, the J end lost 0 bases, and 16 bases lay between the germline ends. Germline assignment: CDR1 SGHAT and CDR2 FQNNGV. This CDR3 spans 18 amino acids. The CDR3 DNA is TGTGCCAGCAGCTTAGGCCAGGGGCAAATCGGCTCTGGAAACACCATATATTCT. Its translation is CASSLGQGQIGSGNTIYS.

The chain uses TRBV2 and TRBJ2-1; TRBD1 matches at 8 bases. This CDR3 comprises 13 residues. Trimming cost V 8 bases and J 5 bases; bases outside gene matches: 5. Germline values: CDR1 SNHLY, CDR2 FYNNEI. Written as DNA, the CDR3 is TGTGCCAGCCGGACAGGGCTTAACAATGAGCAGTTCTTC. Amino acids: CASRTGLNNEQFF.

This chain links TRBV9 with TRBJ2-6; no reliable D call. Trimming took off 7 bases at V and 19 bases at J, with 27 bases between the two ends. CDR1 is SGDLS and CDR2 is YYNGEE in the germline V gene. The CDR3 is 14 amino acids. The chain's CDR3 is CASLVGPSAQRPTF. The CDR3 DNA reads as TGTGCCAGCCTCGTCGGACCGTCGGCTCAGAGACCCACTTTC.

About this clonotype itself: Relative to the germline gene, one junction end is altered; a read error may explain this. The chain has TRBV24-1 and TRBJ1-5; 9 bases agree with TRBD2. Judging by the DNA end, TRBJ2-3 fits better; the J call may be wrong. The germline CDR1 and CDR2 sequences are KGHDR and SFDVKD. This CDR3 has 14 amino acids. This CDR3 is CATRAGGWTHTQYF. The CDR3 nucleotides read TGTGCCACAAGAGCGGGGGGTTGGACACATACCCAGTATTTT.

The chain has TRBV20-1 and TRBJ2-5; perhaps D is TRBD1 or TRBD2 (5 bases each). Germline lookup yields CDR1 DFQATT and CDR2 SNEGSKA (reference sequence). CDR3 length equals 14 residues. Trimming took 3 bases from V and 2 from J, leaving 13 bases between them. The CDR3 loop is CSARRGGVQETQYF. CDR3 coding DNA: TGCAGTGCTAGGCGTGGGGGTGTACAAGAGACCCAGTACTTC.

There are many counts of this clonotype. J is TRBJ1-2 and V is TRBV19; no firm D call. This CDR3 comprises 12 residues. Trimming took off 5 bases at V and 11 bases at J, with 15 bases between the two ends. Germline CDR1 reads LNHDA; CDR2 reads SQIVND (reference sequence). The CDR3 region has the DNA TGTGCCAGTAGTGCGGGTCCTGGGCGGTACACCTTC. Amino acid sequence: CASSAGPGRYTF.

The V gene is TRBV9, the J gene TRBJ1-6; D is perhaps TRBD1 (5 bases). The CDR3 sequence is 15 residues long. Germline loops: CDR1 SGDLS, CDR2 YYNGEE. The V gene lost 4 bases and the J gene lost 17 bases, with 25 bases spanning the gap. The CDR3 nucleotides read TGTGCCAGCAGCTTATCGGGGGTGGAGAATTCCTCTGTCCACTTT. Its protein is CASSLSGVENSSVHF. The full variable domain, completed using reference TRBV9 and TRBJ1-6, is DSGVTQTPKHLITATGQRVTLRCSPRSGDLSVYWYQQSLDQGLQFLIQYYNGEERAKGNILERFSAQQFPDLHSELNLSSLELGDSALYFCASSLSGVENSSVHFGNGTRLTVT.

J is TRBJ1-2 and V is TRBV5-1; no reliable D call. The CDR3 is made up of 14 amino acids. The V end lost 4 bases, the J end lost 6 bases, and 16 bases lay between the germline ends. Looked up from germline, CDR1 is SGHRS and CDR2 is YFSETQ. The DNA of the CDR3 is TGCGCCAGCAGCCAAACCGGGTCAGGTAATGGCTACACCTTC. It translates to CASSQTGSGNGYTF.

V and J are TRBV2 and TRBJ2-7; 9 nucleotides align to TRBD2. After removal of 6 bases from V and 6 bases from J, the junction contained 12 bases not matched to a gene. The germline V gene has CDR1 SNHLY and CDR2 FYNNEI. This CDR3 region has 15 residues. CDR3 coding DNA: TGTGCCAGCAGCACCCATCTGACTAGCGGCAGCGAGCAGTACTTC. The encoded protein is CASSTHLTSGSEQYF.